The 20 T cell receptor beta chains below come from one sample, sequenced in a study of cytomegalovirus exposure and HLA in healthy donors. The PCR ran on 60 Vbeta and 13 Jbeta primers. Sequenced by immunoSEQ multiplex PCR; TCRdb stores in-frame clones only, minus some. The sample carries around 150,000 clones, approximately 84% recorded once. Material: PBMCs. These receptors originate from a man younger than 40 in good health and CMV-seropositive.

For the CDR3, the DNA is TGTGCCAGCAGCCAAGGTGCGGCTTCTAGCACAGATACGCAGTATTTT. It encodes CASSQGAASSTDTQYF. V usage is TRBV7-9 and J usage is TRBJ2-3; D call uncertain. The CDR3 consists of 16 residues. The V end was cut by 5 bases, the J end by 0 bases, with 15 bases between. CDR1 and CDR2 from the germline V gene are SEHNR and FQNEAQ (reference sequence).

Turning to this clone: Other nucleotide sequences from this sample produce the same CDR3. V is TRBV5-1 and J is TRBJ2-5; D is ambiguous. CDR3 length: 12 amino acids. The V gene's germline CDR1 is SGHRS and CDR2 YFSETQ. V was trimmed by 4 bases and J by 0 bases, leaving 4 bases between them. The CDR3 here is CASSQNQETQYF. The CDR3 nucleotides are TGCGCCAGCAGCCAAAACCAAGAGACCCAGTACTTC.

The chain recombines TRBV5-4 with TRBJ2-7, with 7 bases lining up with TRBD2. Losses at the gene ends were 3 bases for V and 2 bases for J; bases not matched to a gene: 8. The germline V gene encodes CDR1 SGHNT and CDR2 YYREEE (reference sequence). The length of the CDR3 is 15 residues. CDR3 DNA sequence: TGTGCCAGCAGCTCACGGACTAGGGTACCCTACGAGCAGTACTTC. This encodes CASSSRTRVPYEQYF.

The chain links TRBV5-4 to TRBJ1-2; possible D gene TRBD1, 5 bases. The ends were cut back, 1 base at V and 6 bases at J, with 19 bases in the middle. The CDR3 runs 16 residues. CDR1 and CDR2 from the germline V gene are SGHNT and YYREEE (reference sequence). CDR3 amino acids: CASSLPGSRYGNGYTF. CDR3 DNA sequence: TGTGCCAGCAGCTTGCCAGGGTCCAGGTATGGAAATGGCTACACCTTC.

The CDR3 loop is CASRDQRGVNEQFF. DNA of the CDR3: TGTGCCAGCAGGGACCAAAGGGGTGTCAATGAGCAGTTCTTC. The chain employs TRBV2 and TRBJ2-1; TRBD1 is a possible D gene (5 bases). Germline-derived CDR1 and CDR2 are SNHLY and FYNNEI. V lost 6 bases and J lost 6, with 15 bases in between. The length of the CDR3 is 14 residues.

The CDR3 nucleotides read TGCAGCGTTGAAGCTCGGGGGACAGGGAAAGGGGACGAGCAGTACTTC. Protein product: CSVEARGTGKGDEQYF. The chain combines TRBV29-1 with TRBJ2-7, with 9 bases that match TRBD1. This CDR3 is 16 amino acids long. V shed 1 base and J 5 bases; nucleotides not matched to a gene: 12. Per germline, CDR1 SQVTM and CDR2 ANQGSEA.

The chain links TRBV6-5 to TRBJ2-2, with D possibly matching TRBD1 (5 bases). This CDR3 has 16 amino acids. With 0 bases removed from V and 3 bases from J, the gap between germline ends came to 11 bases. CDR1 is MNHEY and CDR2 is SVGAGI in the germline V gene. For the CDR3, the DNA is TGTGCCAGCAGTTACTCGACCAGGGTTGACACCGGGGAGCTGTTTTTT. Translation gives CASSYSTRVDTGELFF.

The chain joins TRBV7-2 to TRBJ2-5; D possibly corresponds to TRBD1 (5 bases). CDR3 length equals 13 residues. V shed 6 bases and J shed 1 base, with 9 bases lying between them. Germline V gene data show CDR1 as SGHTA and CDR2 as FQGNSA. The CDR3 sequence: CASRRQSQETQYF. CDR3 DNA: TGTGCCAGCAGACGACAGTCCCAAGAGACCCAGTACTTC.

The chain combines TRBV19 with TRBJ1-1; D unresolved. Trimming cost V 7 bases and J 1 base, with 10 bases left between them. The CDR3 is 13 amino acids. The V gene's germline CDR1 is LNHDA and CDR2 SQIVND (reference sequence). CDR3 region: CASTPGWNTEAFF. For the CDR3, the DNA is TGTGCCAGTACCCCCGGTTGGAACACTGAAGCTTTCTTT.

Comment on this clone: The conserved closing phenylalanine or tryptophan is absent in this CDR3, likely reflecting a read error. In DNA, the CDR3 is TGCGCCAGCAGTGTGGATCTTAACTATGGCTACACCCTC. It codes for CASSVDLNYGYTL. This chain connects TRBV10-1 to TRBJ1-2, with no clear D. V lost 4 bases and J lost 1, with 7 bases in between. Germline V CDR1 and CDR2: WNHNN, SYGVQD (reference sequence). The CDR3 runs 13 residues.

CDR3 sequence reads: CASSMGRADTIYF. CDR3 sequence (DNA): TGTGCCAGTAGTATGGGCAGGGCGGACACCATATATTTT. The genes are TRBV19 and TRBJ1-3; the D gene is possibly TRBD1 (5 bases). Germline CDR1 LNHDA, CDR2 SQIVND (reference sequence). V shed 3 bases and J shed 8 bases, with 11 bases lying between them. This CDR3 is built from 13 residues.

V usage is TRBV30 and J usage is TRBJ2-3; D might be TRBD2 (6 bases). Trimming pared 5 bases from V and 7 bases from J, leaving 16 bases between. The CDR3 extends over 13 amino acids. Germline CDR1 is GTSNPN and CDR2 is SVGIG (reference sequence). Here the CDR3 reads CAWADGGGYTQYF. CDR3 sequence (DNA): TGTGCCTGGGCCGACGGGGGAGGCTATACGCAGTATTTT.

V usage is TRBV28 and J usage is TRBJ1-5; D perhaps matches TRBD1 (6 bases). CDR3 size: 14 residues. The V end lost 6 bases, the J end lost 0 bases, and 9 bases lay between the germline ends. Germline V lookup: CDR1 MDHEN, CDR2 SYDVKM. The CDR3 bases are TGTGCCAGCAGCCCGGACAGTAGCAATCAGCCCCAGCATTTT. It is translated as CASSPDSSNQPQHF.

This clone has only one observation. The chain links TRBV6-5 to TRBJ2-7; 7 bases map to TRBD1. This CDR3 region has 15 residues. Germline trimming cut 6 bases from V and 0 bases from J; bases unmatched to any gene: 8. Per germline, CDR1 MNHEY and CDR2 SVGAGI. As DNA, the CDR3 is TGTGCCAGCAGCCGAACCGGGACAGACTCCTACGAGCAGTACTTC. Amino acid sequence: CASSRTGTDSYEQYF.

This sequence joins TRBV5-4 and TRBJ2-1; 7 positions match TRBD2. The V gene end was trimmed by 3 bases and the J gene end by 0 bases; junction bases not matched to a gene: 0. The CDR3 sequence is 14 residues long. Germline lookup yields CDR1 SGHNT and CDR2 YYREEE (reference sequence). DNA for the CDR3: TGTGCCAGCAGCTGGGAGGGCTCCTACAATGAGCAGTTCTTC. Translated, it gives CASSWEGSYNEQFF.

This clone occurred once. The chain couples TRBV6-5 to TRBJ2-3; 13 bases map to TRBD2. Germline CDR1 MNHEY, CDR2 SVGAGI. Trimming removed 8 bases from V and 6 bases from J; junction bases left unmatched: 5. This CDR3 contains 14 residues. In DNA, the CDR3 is TGTGCCAGCGGACGGACTAGCGGGAGTGATACGCAGTATTTT. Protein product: CASGRTSGSDTQYF.

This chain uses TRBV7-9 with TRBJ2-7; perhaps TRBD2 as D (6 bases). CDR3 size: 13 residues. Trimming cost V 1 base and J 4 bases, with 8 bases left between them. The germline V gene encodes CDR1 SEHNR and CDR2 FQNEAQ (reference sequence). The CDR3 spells CASSLGGVYEQYF. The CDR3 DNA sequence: TGTGCCAGCAGCTTAGGGGGGGTTTACGAGCAGTACTTC.

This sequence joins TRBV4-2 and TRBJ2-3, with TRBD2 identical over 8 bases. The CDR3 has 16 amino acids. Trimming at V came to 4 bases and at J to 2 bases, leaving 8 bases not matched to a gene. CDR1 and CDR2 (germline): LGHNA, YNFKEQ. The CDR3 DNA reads TGTGCCAGCAGCCGGAATCTAGCGGGCAACACAGATACGCAGTATTTT. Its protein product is CASSRNLAGNTDTQYF.

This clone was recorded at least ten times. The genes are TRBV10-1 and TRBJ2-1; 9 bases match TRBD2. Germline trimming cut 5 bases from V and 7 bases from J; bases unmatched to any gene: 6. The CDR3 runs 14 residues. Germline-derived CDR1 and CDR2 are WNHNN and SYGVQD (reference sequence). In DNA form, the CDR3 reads TGCGCCAGCAGTAGAGCGGGGGGCCAGAATGAGCAGTTCTTC. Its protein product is CASSRAGGQNEQFF.

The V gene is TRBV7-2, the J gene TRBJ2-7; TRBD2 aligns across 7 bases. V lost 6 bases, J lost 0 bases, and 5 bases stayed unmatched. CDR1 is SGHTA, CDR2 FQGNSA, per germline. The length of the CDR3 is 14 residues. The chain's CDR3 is CASSLAASSYEQYF. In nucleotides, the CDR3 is TGTGCCAGCAGTCTAGCGGCTAGCTCCTACGAGCAGTACTTC.